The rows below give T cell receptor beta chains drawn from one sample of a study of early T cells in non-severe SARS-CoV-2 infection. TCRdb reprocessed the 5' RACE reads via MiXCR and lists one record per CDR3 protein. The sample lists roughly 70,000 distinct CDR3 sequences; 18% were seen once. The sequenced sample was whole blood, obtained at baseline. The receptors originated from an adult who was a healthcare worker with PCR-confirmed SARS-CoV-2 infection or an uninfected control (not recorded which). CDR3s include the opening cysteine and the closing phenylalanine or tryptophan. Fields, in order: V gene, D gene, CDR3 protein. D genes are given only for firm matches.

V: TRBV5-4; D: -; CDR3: CASGGGSTDTQYF
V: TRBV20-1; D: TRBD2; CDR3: CSARWLADYNEQFF
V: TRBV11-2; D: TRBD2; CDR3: CASSLEDLLTSGRAGTDTQYF
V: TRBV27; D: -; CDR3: CASSLAGSNGELFF
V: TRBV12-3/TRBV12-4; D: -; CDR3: CASSLGLGSSGNTIYF
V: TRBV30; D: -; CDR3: CAYRRGGTEAFF
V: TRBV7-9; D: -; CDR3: CASSPGSGPNTEAFF
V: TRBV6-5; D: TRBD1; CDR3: CASSYEGTVVEAFF
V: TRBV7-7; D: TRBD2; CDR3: CASSPSGVNTGELFF
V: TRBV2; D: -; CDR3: CASSESGSGLFF
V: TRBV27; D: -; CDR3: CASSLQGAEKLFF
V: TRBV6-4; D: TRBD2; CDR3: CASSDSSGGADTQYF
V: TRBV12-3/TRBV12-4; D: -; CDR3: CASSLEVNQPQHF
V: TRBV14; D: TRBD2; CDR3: CASSQNTGTSLFHEQFF
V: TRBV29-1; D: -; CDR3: CSVEERGGGTDTQYF
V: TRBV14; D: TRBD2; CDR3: CASNQDRLAGAAEQYF
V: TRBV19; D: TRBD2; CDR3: CASSILAGGPTQYF
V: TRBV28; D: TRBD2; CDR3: CASSTSGDNEQFF
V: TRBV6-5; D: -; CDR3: CASERDQQRDEQFF
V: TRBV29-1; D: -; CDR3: CSVGRVGDEQYF
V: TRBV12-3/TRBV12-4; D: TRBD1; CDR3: CASSIGTGVNGYTF
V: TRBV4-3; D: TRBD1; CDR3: CASSRKGRGSGSDGYTF
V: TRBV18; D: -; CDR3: CASSPVKGGEKLFF
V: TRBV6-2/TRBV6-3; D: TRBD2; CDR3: CASSKLAGNTGELFF
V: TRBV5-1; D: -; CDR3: CASSLGFPEEQYF
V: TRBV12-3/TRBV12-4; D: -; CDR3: CASSLGVPNNEQFF
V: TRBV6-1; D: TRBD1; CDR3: CASRRQGYSPLHF
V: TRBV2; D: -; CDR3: CATKQHMNTEAFF
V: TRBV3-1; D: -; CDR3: CASSQQTGLYGYTF
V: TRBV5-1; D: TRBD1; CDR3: CASSARTGPYEQYF
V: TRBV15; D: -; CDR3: CATSRARQGTEAFF
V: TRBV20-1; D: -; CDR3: CSAREPQNSYNEQFF
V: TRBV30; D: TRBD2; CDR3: CAWSPPFLAGRTDTQYF
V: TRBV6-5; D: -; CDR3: CASSYSYGVSGYTF
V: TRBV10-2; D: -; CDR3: CASSEQHGNSPLHF
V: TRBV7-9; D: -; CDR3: CASSLAQAGERGYTF
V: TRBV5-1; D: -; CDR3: CASSWDTVGGTGELFF
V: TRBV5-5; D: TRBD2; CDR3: CASSSFEAGVGETQYF
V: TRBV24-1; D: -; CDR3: CATSGFRAEGYTF
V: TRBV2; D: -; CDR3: CASTLNEQFF
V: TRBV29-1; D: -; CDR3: CSVASRNEQFF
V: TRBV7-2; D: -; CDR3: CASSLSLGRGSSPLHF
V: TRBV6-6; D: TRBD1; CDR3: CASSYRGGQGSYGYTF
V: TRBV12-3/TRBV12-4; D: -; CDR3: CASSLRETGWGKNIQYF
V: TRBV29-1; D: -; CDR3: CSVNSRDATDTQYF
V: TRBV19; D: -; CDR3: CATTSQPNTGELFF
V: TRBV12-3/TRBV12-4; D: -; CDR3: CASSLRGYNEQFF
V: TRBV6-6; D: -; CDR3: CASTRGSTDTQYF
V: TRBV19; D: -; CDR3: CASSLGAGVVDTQYF
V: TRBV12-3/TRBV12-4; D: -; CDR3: CASSLTRDTQYF
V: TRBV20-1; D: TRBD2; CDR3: CSATLAGLTLPYEQYF
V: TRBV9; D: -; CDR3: CASSVSRGTGELFF
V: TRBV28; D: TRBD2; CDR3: CASSTSTSGSYNEQFF
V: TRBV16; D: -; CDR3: CASTRRNSGANVLTF
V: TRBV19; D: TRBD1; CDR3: CASSFRGPPNEQYF
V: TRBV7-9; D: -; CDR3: CASSLVGDEQFF
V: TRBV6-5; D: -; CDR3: CASSAQGAEQYF